The 16 T cell receptor beta chains in this list originate from one sample, sequenced in a study of blood T cell repertoires in COVID-19. The protocol was immunoSEQ multiplex PCR, while the TCRdb copy is restricted to in-frame clones and leaves out a portion. The table has some 180,000 clones, roughly 86% seen once; the top ten hold approximately 2.6%. Source material: peripheral blood. These receptors all come from a woman at least 80 years old with COVID-19, enrolled during active disease.

The chain has TRBV11-1 and TRBJ1-3; no clear D gene. V dropped 2 bases and J dropped 4 bases, with 9 bases sitting between them. Germline assignment: CDR1 SGHAT and CDR2 FQDESV (reference sequence). The CDR3 is made up of 14 amino acids. The CDR3 loop is CASSLRGMGNTIYF. CDR3 nucleotide sequence: TGTGCCAGCAGCTTACGAGGGATGGGAAACACCATATATTTT.

V gene TRBV11-2 combines with J gene TRBJ1-5; the D is unclear. In germline, CDR1 is SGHAT, CDR2 FQNNGV. The CDR3 covers 15 residues. Deletions cut 5 bases from V and 5 bases from J, with 16 bases between. CDR3 sequence (DNA): TGTGCCAGCAGCCCGCTCCGGGGTAAGGATCAGCCCCAGCATTTT. As protein: CASSPLRGKDQPQHF.

V and J are TRBV2 and TRBJ2-1; 15 nucleotides agree with TRBD2. Germline V gene lookup returns CDR1 SNHLY and CDR2 FYNNEI. J gave up 4 bases and V 6 bases, and 7 bases lay outside the gene matches. This CDR3 region has 17 residues. Here the CDR3 DNA reads TGTGCCAGCAGCTTGGGACTAGCGGGAGGATCATACAATGAGCAGTTCTTC. Its protein product is CASSLGLAGGSYNEQFF.

The CDR3: CASNLAEGQETQYF. The CDR3 nucleotides read TGTGCCAGCAACCTAGCGGAGGGGCAAGAGACCCAGTACTTC. This chain links TRBV2 with TRBJ2-5; TRBD2 aligns across 7 bases. The CDR3 covers 14 residues. Germline V gene lookup returns CDR1 SNHLY and CDR2 FYNNEI. V dropped 7 bases and J dropped 2; count of bases not matched to a gene: 7. The whole variable domain, remainder taken from reference TRBV2 and TRBJ2-5, is EPEVTQTPSHQVTQMGQEVILRCVPISNHLYFYWYRQILGQKVEFLVSFYNNEISEKSEIFDDQFSVERPDGSNFTLKIRSTKLEDSAMYFCASNLAEGQETQYFGPGTRLLVL.

The CDR3 is CASSQGRVGNEQYF. DNA for the CDR3: TGTGCCAGTAGTCAGGGGAGGGTCGGTAACGAGCAGTACTTC. The V and J genes are TRBV19 and TRBJ2-7, with D possibly being TRBD2 (7 bases). With 5 bases removed from V and 5 bases from J, the gap between germline ends came to 16 bases. The germline CDR1 and CDR2 sequences are LNHDA and SQIVND (reference sequence). The CDR3 is made up of 14 amino acids.

This clone was recorded a few times. This chain joins TRBV18 and TRBJ1-1; 8 bases agree with TRBD1. Germline trimming cut 4 bases from V and 1 base from J; bases unmatched to any gene: 2. Germline CDR1 and CDR2: KGHSH and LQKENI. The CDR3 is made up of 14 amino acids. Here the CDR3 DNA reads TGTGCCAGCTCACGAGGACAGGGGAACACTGAAGCTTTCTTT. It is translated as CASSRGQGNTEAFF.

The chain carries TRBV3-1 (or the pseudogene TRBV3-2) and TRBJ2-7; TRBD1 aligns across 8 bases. Germline loops: CDR1 LGHDT, CDR2 YNNKEL (reference sequence). After removal of 0 bases from V and 1 base from J, the junction contained 8 bases not matched to a gene. This CDR3 is 17 amino acids long. CDR3: CASSQDPGQGPSYEQYF. The CDR3 DNA follows: TGTGCCAGCAGCCAAGATCCCGGACAGGGCCCTTCCTACGAGCAGTACTTC.

This sequence joins TRBV9 and TRBJ2-3, with 11 nucleotides matching TRBD2. Germline trimming cut 6 bases from V and 1 base from J; bases unmatched to any gene: 4. The germline CDR1 and CDR2 sequences are SGDLS and YYNGEE. CDR3 size: 15 residues. This CDR3 reads CASNRLAGRTDTQYF. The CDR3 nucleotides are TGTGCCAGCAACCGACTAGCGGGACGCACAGATACGCAGTATTTT. The full variable domain, completed using reference TRBV9 and TRBJ2-3, is DSGVTQTPKHLITATGQRVTLRCSPRSGDLSVYWYQQSLDQGLQFLIQYYNGEERAKGNILERFSAQQFPDLHSELNLSSLELGDSALYFCASNRLAGRTDTQYFGPGTRLTVL.

The V call is TRBV4-2, the J call TRBJ2-5, with D unclear. The V and J ends lost 1 base and 1 base respectively, with 7 bases between them. Germline loops: CDR1 LGHNA, CDR2 YNFKEQ. There are 14 residues in the CDR3. The CDR3 spells CASSQVGGQETQYF. The CDR3 region has the DNA TGTGCCAGCAGCCAAGTTGGCGGCCAAGAGACCCAGTACTTC.

This clone was seen a single time. The rearrangement joins TRBV13 to TRBJ2-7; TRBD2 aligns across 10 bases. CDR1 and CDR2 (germline): PRHDT, FYEKMQ (reference sequence). V dropped 3 bases and J dropped 2; count of bases not matched to a gene: 13. The CDR3 runs 18 residues. The CDR3 reads CASSLSVSGGPWTYEQYF. The DNA for the CDR3 is TGTGCCAGCAGCTTGTCGGTTAGCGGGGGGCCATGGACCTACGAGCAGTACTTC.

The V call is TRBV5-6, the J call TRBJ2-3; perhaps TRBD2 as D (6 bases). This CDR3 spans 15 amino acids. The germline gives CDR1 SGHDT, CDR2 YYEEEE. V was pared by 6 bases and J by 2 bases, with 16 bases between. CDR3 nucleotide sequence: TGTGCCAGCAACACCGGCGGGATGGCCACAGATACGCAGTATTTT. Its translation is CASNTGGMATDTQYF.

The chain is built from TRBV7-8 and TRBJ1-3; 7 bases map to TRBD1. Germline lookup yields CDR1 SGHVS and CDR2 FQNEAQ. V lost 5 bases and J lost 2; bases outside the gene matches: 12. There are 17 residues in the CDR3. As DNA, the CDR3 is TGTGCCAGCAGCCCCCGGGGGCAGGGGGGCACTGGAAACACCATATATTTT. The encoded protein is CASSPRGQGGTGNTIYF.

This sequence joins TRBV18 and TRBJ2-2, with D possibly TRBD2 on 5 matching bases. This CDR3 has 12 amino acids. Germline values: CDR1 KGHSH, CDR2 LQKENI. V was shortened by 6 bases and J by 7 bases, with 9 bases between the two germline ends. In DNA form, the CDR3 reads TGTGCCAGCTCGTCAGAGGGCGGGGAGCTGTTTTTT. Residues: CASSSEGGELFF.

This chain links TRBV29-1 with TRBJ2-7; 7 bases align to TRBD1. CDR1 is SQVTM, CDR2 ANQGSEA, per germline. After removal of 4 bases from V and 5 bases from J, the junction contained 14 bases not matched to a gene. This CDR3 region has 15 residues. Written as DNA, the CDR3 is TGCAGCGTTGTCGTCCGACGACAGGGACATGACGAGCAGTACTTC. It codes for CSVVVRRQGHDEQYF.

The chain joins TRBV27 to TRBJ2-2; 9 positions agree with TRBD1. The CDR3 has 17 residues. CDR1 and CDR2 (germline): MNHEY, SMNVEV (reference sequence). J lost 4 bases, V lost 7 bases, and 13 bases had no gene match. CDR3 DNA sequence: TGTGCCAGCACCACGTTTTTCGGGACAGGGCTCACCGGGGAGCTGTTTTTT. It specifies CASTTFFGTGLTGELFF.

The chain links TRBV19 to TRBJ2-2; 8 positions agree with TRBD1. After removal of 2 bases from V and 8 bases from J, the junction contained 4 bases not matched to a gene. Germline values: CDR1 LNHDA, CDR2 SQIVND (reference sequence). The CDR3 contains 14 residues. The CDR3 loop reads CASSIQGADGELFF. CDR3 coding DNA: TGTGCCAGTAGTATACAGGGGGCGGATGGGGAGCTGTTTTTT.